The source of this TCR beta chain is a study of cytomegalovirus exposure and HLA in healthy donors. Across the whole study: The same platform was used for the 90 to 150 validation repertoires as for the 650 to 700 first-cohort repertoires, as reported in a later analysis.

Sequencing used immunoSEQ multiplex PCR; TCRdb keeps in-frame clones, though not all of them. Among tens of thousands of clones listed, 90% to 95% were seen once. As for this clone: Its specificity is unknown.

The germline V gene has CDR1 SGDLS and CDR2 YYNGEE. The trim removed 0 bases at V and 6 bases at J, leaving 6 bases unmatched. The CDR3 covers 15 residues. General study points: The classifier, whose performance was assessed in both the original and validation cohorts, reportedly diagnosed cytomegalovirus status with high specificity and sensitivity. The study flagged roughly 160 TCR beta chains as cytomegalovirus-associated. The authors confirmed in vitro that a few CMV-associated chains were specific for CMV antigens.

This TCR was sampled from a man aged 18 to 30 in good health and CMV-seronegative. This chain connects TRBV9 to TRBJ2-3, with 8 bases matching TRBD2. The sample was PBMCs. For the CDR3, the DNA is TGTGCCAGCAGCGTAGGAACTAGCGGCCTGGATACGCAGTATTTT. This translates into CASSVGTSGLDTQYF.